This TCR beta chain was documented in a study of response to subunit inactivated influenza vaccine. Study-wide findings and caveats: The authors proposed limited new T cell recruitment per seasonal influenza vaccination.

This clonotype was observed a few times. Its specificity is unknown. TCRdb reprocessed the RT-PCR reads via MiXCR and lists one record per CDR3 protein. This repertoire shows hundreds of thousands of distinct CDR3 sequences, 15% to 18% found once; its top ten account for roughly 11%. CDR1 SGHRS and CDR2 YFSETQ come from the germline V gene. There are 15 residues in the CDR3. Trimming shortened V by 2 bases and J by 1 base, and 12 bases separated the two germline ends. The chain combines TRBV5-1 with TRBJ1-1; D possibly corresponds to TRBD1 (6 bases). The sequencing here drew on PBMCs from blood, taken 11 to 12 days after vaccination. The clonotype comes from a man aged 50 or older who received an inactivated influenza vaccine. CDR3 loop: CASSFTGRWNTEAFF. The CDR3 DNA sequence: TGCGCCAGCAGCTTTACAGGGCGGTGGAACACTGAAGCTTTCTTT.